These T cell receptor beta chains were read from a single sample in a study of PD-L1 blockade in urothelial cancer. Using immunoSEQ multiplex PCR, the repertoire was profiled, and TCRdb retains in-frame clones only, with some absent. The repertoire holds about 130,000 clones, with approximately 85% as singletons. The sequencing used PBMCs, collected around atezolizumab (anti-PD-L1) treatment. Receptors originate from a man aged 45 to 65 with urothelial cancer. Both conserved end residues are part of each CDR3. The D gene is left open where the match is weak. Clone size, where shown, is once, few, many, or a class for clones that have expanded.

size: NA
J: TRBJ2-7
V: TRBV5-4
D: NA
CDR3: CASSFGLTYEQYF
DNA: TGTGCCAGCAGCTTTGGGCTAACCTACGAGCAGTACTTC

size: NA
J: TRBJ1-2
V: TRBV7-8
D: NA
CDR3: CASSLGPRGSGYTF
DNA: TGTGCCAGCAGCTTAGGGCCTCGAGGGTCGGGCTACACCTTC

size: NA
J: TRBJ1-2
V: TRBV28
D: NA
CDR3: CASRSVHGYTF
DNA: TGTGCCAGCAGAAGCGTCCATGGCTACACCTTC

size: NA
J: TRBJ2-3
V: TRBV25-1
D: NA
CDR3: CASSRQGSTDTQYF
DNA: TGTGCCAGCAGTCGCCAGGGAAGCACAGATACGCAGTATTTT

size: NA
J: TRBJ2-1
V: TRBV30
D: NA
CDR3: CAWSSLYNEQFF
DNA: TGTGCCTGGAGTAGCCTTTACAATGAGCAGTTCTTC

size: NA
J: TRBJ1-3
V: TRBV28
D: NA
CDR3: CASSLAGRNTIYF
DNA: TGTGCCAGCAGTTTGGCAGGGCGTAACACCATATATTTT

size: NA
J: TRBJ1-1
V: TRBV28
D: TRBD1
CDR3: CAIKTGARTEAFF
DNA: TGTGCCATCAAAACAGGGGCAAGGACTGAAGCTTTCTTT

size: NA
J: TRBJ1-4
V: TRBV28
D: TRBD1
CDR3: CASSSWTGAQKLFF
DNA: TGTGCCAGCAGTTCGTGGACAGGGGCCCAAAAACTGTTTTTT

size: NA
J: TRBJ1-5
V: TRBV7-8
D: NA
CDR3: CASSLSGEPQHF
DNA: TGTGCCAGCAGCTTATCAGGTGAGCCCCAGCATTTT

size: NA
J: TRBJ2-5
V: TRBV7-9
D: NA
CDR3: CASSLDRVEEAQYF
DNA: TGTGCCAGCAGCTTAGACAGGGTTGAGGAGGCCCAGTACTTC

size: NA
J: TRBJ2-7
V: TRBV7-9
D: TRBD2
CDR3: CASSRMTSGSDEQYF
DNA: TGTGCCAGCAGCCGCATGACTAGCGGGAGCGACGAGCAGTACTTC

size: NA
J: TRBJ1-6
V: TRBV2
D: NA
CDR3: CASNQYRDSPLHF
DNA: TGTGCCAGCAATCAATACCGGGATTCACCCCTCCACTTT

size: NA
J: TRBJ2-1
V: TRBV4-1
D: TRBD2
CDR3: CASSNRAGGPREQFF
DNA: TGCGCCAGCAGCAACCGCGCGGGAGGGCCGAGGGAGCAGTTCTTC

size: NA
J: TRBJ1-3
V: TRBV4-1
D: NA
CDR3: CASSQVGQGLGNTIYF
DNA: TGCGCCAGCAGCCAAGTGGGCCAGGGGCTCGGAAACACCATATATTTT

size: few
J: TRBJ2-7
V: TRBV6-1
D: TRBD2
CDR3: CASSALLAGGPAQYF
DNA: TGTGCCAGCAGCGCCCTTCTAGCGGGAGGGCCGGCGCAGTACTTC

size: NA
J: TRBJ2-1
V: TRBV7-3
D: TRBD2
CDR3: CASSARPTSGNNEQFF
DNA: TGTGCCAGCAGCGCGCGACCGACTAGCGGGAACAATGAGCAGTTCTTC

size: NA
J: TRBJ2-3
V: TRBV6-5
D: TRBD2
CDR3: CASSYPEAGEADTQYF
DNA: TGTGCCAGCAGTTACCCCGAGGCGGGGGAGGCAGATACGCAGTATTTT

size: NA
J: TRBJ1-1
V: TRBV20-1
D: NA
CDR3: CSAKRAEAFF
DNA: TGCAGTGCTAAGCGGGCTGAAGCTTTCTTT

size: NA
J: TRBJ1-5
V: TRBV19
D: NA
CDR3: CASKGERNQPQHF
DNA: TGTGCCAGTAAAGGGGAACGCAATCAGCCCCAGCATTTT

size: medium-sized
J: TRBJ2-7
V: TRBV4-2
D: TRBD2
CDR3: CASSGREVKVNEQYF
DNA: TGTGCCAGCAGCGGCCGGGAGGTAAAAGTAAACGAGCAGTACTTC

size: NA
J: TRBJ2-4
V: TRBV15
D: TRBD2
CDR3: CATSRDRASGTHSGNIQYF
DNA: TGTGCCACCAGCAGAGATAGAGCTAGCGGGACCCACTCGGGAAACATTCAGTACTTC

size: NA
J: TRBJ2-5
V: TRBV5-1
D: NA
CDR3: CASSPTQETQYF
DNA: TGCGCCAGCAGCCCAACCCAGGAGACCCAGTACTTC

size: NA
J: TRBJ2-7
V: TRBV11-2
D: NA
CDR3: CASSLGGRQPKIYEQYF
DNA: TGTGCCAGCAGCTTAGGGGGCCGGCAACCGAAAATTTACGAGCAGTACTTC

size: NA
J: TRBJ1-5
V: TRBV19
D: TRBD1
CDR3: CASKTTGVNQPQHF
DNA: TGTGCCAGTAAAACAACAGGGGTTAATCAGCCCCAGCATTTT

size: NA
J: TRBJ2-3
V: TRBV20-1
D: NA
CDR3: CSAPTDTQYF
DNA: TGCAGTGCCCCAACAGATACGCAGTATTTT

size: few
J: TRBJ2-4
V: TRBV19
D: TRBD2
CDR3: CASSLEGGLAGGQNIQYF
DNA: TGTGCCAGTAGCTTAGAGGGAGGACTAGCGGGAGGGCAAAACATTCAGTACTTC

size: NA
J: TRBJ2-5
V: TRBV11-3
D: TRBD1
CDR3: CASSPGQGTQETQYF
DNA: TGTGCCAGCAGCCCCGGACAGGGGACCCAAGAGACCCAGTACTTC

size: NA
J: TRBJ2-1
V: TRBV11-2
D: TRBD1
CDR3: CASSFGQGYNEQFF
DNA: TGTGCCAGCAGCTTCGGACAGGGTTACAATGAGCAGTTCTTC

size: NA
J: TRBJ2-5
V: TRBV7-2
D: NA
CDR3: CASSLPGGGGETQYF
DNA: TGTGCCAGCAGCCTCCCAGGGGGCGGGGGAGAGACCCAGTACTTC

size: NA
J: TRBJ1-6
V: TRBV30
D: NA
CDR3: CAWRPFKIRNSPLHF
DNA: TGTGCCTGGAGACCATTTAAGATACGGAATTCACCCCTCCACTTT

size: NA
J: TRBJ2-1
V: TRBV29-1
D: TRBD2
CDR3: CSVYGTSGSDEQFF
DNA: TGCAGCGTTTACGGGACTAGCGGGAGCGATGAGCAGTTCTTC

size: NA
J: TRBJ2-1
V: TRBV5-1
D: TRBD2
CDR3: CASSLSSGRTNEQFF
DNA: TGCGCCAGCAGCTTATCTAGCGGGAGGACGAATGAGCAGTTCTTC

size: NA
J: TRBJ2-5
V: TRBV10-2
D: TRBD2
CDR3: CASRDSGRETQYF
DNA: TGCGCCAGCAGAGACAGCGGGAGAGAGACCCAGTACTTC

size: NA
J: TRBJ2-1
V: TRBV19
D: TRBD2
CDR3: CASSILAGAFVSYNEQFF
DNA: TGTGCCAGTAGTATCTTAGCGGGAGCTTTTGTATCCTACAATGAGCAGTTCTTC

size: once
J: TRBJ1-5
V: TRBV7-9
D: NA
CDR3: CASSFRGGQPQHF
DNA: TGTGCCAGCAGCTTCCGGGGGGGCCAGCCCCAGCATTTT

size: NA
J: TRBJ2-3
V: TRBV30
D: NA
CDR3: CAWAEQGDTQYF
DNA: TGTGCCTGGGCCGAACAGGGAGATACGCAGTATTTT

size: once
J: TRBJ2-4
V: TRBV6-1
D: TRBD2
CDR3: CASRGTSEYF
DNA: TGTGCCAGCAGGGGGACTAGCGAGTACTTC

size: NA
J: TRBJ2-7
V: TRBV18
D: TRBD1
CDR3: CASSPSVVGTGSYEQYF
DNA: TGTGCCAGCTCACCAAGTGTTGTGGGGACAGGGTCTTACGAGCAGTACTTC

size: NA
J: TRBJ2-7
V: TRBV28
D: NA
CDR3: CASSLSQGRAYEQYF
DNA: TGTGCCAGCAGTTTATCCCAGGGCCGTGCCTACGAGCAGTACTTC

size: NA
J: TRBJ2-7
V: TRBV5-1
D: NA
CDR3: CASSFSGRYTYEQYF
DNA: TGCGCCAGCAGCTTTTCAGGGCGTTACACCTACGAGCAGTACTTC

size: NA
J: TRBJ2-7
V: TRBV5-4
D: TRBD2
CDR3: CASSLGGGSSSYEQYF
DNA: TGTGCCAGCAGCCTGGGGGGAGGGAGTAGCTCCTACGAGCAGTACTTC

size: NA
J: TRBJ2-3
V: TRBV28
D: TRBD2
CDR3: CASSSRAGVGLGTQYF
DNA: TGTGCCAGCAGTTCCCGAGCGGGAGTAGGGTTGGGTACGCAGTATTTT

size: NA
J: TRBJ2-7
V: TRBV5-5
D: NA
CDR3: CASSLNPHQVSSYEQYF
DNA: TGTGCCAGCAGCTTGAACCCCCATCAAGTTAGCTCCTACGAGCAGTACTTC

size: few
J: TRBJ2-6
V: TRBV5-1
D: TRBD2
CDR3: CASSLMPLAGGPSGANVLTF
DNA: TGCGCCAGCAGCTTGATGCCCCTAGCGGGAGGGCCATCCGGGGCCAACGTCCTGACTTTC

size: NA
J: TRBJ2-1
V: TRBV15
D: NA
CDR3: CATSSQLDRSEQFF
DNA: TGTGCCACCAGCAGCCAATTGGACAGAAGCGAGCAGTTCTTC

size: NA
J: TRBJ2-3
V: TRBV6-4
D: TRBD2
CDR3: CASSAAGVSTDTQYF
DNA: TGTGCCAGCAGTGCGGCGGGAGTGAGCACAGATACGCAGTATTTT

size: NA
J: TRBJ1-2
V: TRBV14
D: NA
CDR3: CASSQDKQAYGYTF
DNA: TGTGCCAGCAGCCAAGATAAACAGGCCTATGGCTACACCTTC

size: once
J: TRBJ1-5
V: TRBV6-5
D: NA
CDR3: CASSLEVGGQPQHF
DNA: TGTGCCAGCAGTTTGGAAGTCGGGGGACAGCCCCAGCATTTT

size: NA
J: TRBJ1-5
V: TRBV19
D: NA
CDR3: CASTREGNQPQHF
DNA: TGTGCCAGTACCCGAGAAGGCAATCAGCCCCAGCATTTT

size: NA
J: TRBJ2-7
V: TRBV2
D: NA
CDR3: CASSSRGMNEQYF
DNA: TGTGCCAGCTCTTCTAGGGGTATGAACGAGCAGTACTTC

size: NA
J: TRBJ1-1
V: TRBV19
D: NA
CDR3: CASAWGGADTEAFF
DNA: TGTGCCAGTGCCTGGGGGGGCGCGGATACTGAAGCTTTCTTT

size: NA
J: TRBJ2-1
V: TRBV28
D: NA
CDR3: CASSLVPGEVNEQFF
DNA: TGTGCCAGCAGTTTGGTGCCGGGAGAGGTCAATGAGCAGTTCTTC

size: NA
J: TRBJ1-6
V: TRBV28
D: TRBD1
CDR3: CASSPRTGVSSPLHF
DNA: TGTGCCAGCAGTCCCCGGACAGGGGTTAGTTCACCCCTCCACTTT